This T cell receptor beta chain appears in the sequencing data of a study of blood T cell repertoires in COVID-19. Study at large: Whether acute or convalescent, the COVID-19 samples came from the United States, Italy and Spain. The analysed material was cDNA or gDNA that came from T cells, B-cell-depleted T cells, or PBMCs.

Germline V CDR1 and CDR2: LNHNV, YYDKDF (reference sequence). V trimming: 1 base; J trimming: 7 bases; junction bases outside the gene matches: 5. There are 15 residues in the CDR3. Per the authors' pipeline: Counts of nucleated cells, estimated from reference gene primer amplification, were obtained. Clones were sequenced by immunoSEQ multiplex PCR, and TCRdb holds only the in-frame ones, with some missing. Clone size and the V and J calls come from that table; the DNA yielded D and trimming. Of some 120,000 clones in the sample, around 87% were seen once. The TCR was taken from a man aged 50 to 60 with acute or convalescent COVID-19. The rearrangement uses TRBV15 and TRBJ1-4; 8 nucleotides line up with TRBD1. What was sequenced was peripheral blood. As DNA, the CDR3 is TGTGCCACCAGCAGAGGAGCGGGGACAGGTGAAAAACTGTTTTTT. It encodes CATSRGAGTGEKLFF.